The sequence of this T cell receptor (beta chain) was determined in a study of cytomegalovirus exposure and HLA in healthy donors. Study background: Membership in the Caucasian-associated ancestry cluster was found for about 84% of roughly 360 genotyped donors. Study-wide findings and caveats: Exclusion as indistinguishable affected some V segments, including TRBV6-2 and TRBV6-3. Analysis was performed later, and it showed HLA-associated TCR beta chains to be more clonally expanded than equally common others. Judged likely to be a sequencing artifact was a cluster of highly shared sequence variants.

Germline CDR1 MNHNS, CDR2 SASEGT. V was clipped by 4 bases and J by 3 bases, with 17 bases between them. CDR3 size: 16 residues. Researchers ran the PCR with 60 Vbeta and 13 Jbeta primers. Method: immunoSEQ multiplex PCR; TCRdb's copy keeps in-frame clones and lacks some. The sample gives 80,000 or so clones, under 80% of which show up once; roughly an eighth is in the top ten. For this clone: Its specificity is not known.

The sample comprised PBMCs. V and J are TRBV6-1 and TRBJ2-3; D is perhaps TRBD1 (6 bases). The sequence was obtained from a male donor in good health and CMV-seropositive. The CDR3: CASSAKGDKFTDTQYF. The CDR3 bases are TGTGCCAGCAGTGCAAAGGGGGACAAATTTACAGATACGCAGTATTTT.